This entry describes one T cell receptor beta chain. The entry originates in a study of long-term antiretroviral therapy in people with HIV. The authors ran the immunoSEQ assay, v3.0, at survey level. Clones were sequenced by immunoSEQ multiplex PCR, and TCRdb holds only the in-frame ones, with some missing. The sample holds roughly 14,000 clones; about 86% are singletons and the top ten take about 17%. The CDR3 is 14 amino acids. Per germline, CDR1 MGHDK and CDR2 SYGVNS. V lost 10 bases to trimming and J lost 0 bases, with 15 bases between them. The material sequenced was unsorted PBMCs, taken just before starting antiretroviral therapy. The receptor comes from a man in his forties with HIV. The J gene is TRBJ1-1, the V gene TRBV25-1; D is perhaps TRBD1 (5 bases). The CDR3 here is CATQRVGVNTEAFF. DNA for the CDR3: TGTGCCACCCAACGTGTGGGGGTGAACACTGAAGCTTTCTTT.